The clone carrying this T cell receptor beta chain was found many times. Its antigen is as yet unknown. The cDNA came from 5'RACE with 10-nucleotide random UMIs. MiXCR, run by TCRdb on the 5' RACE reads, gives a single entry per CDR3 protein. The table includes under 80,000 distinct CDR3 sequences, less than 15% detected once. Healthy controls comprised blood bank volunteers in Maryland, USA. These data are taken from a study of neurological immune-mediated disorders. Study observations and caveats: The highest TCR clonal expansion occurred in HTLV-1-associated myelopathy; multiple sclerosis fell below healthy controls. Expanded clones shared no CDR3 amino acid sequences across subjects, suggesting private repertoires in all groups.

Germline V CDR1 and CDR2: SGHRS, YFSETQ. With 7 bases removed from V and 3 bases from J, the gap between germline ends came to 6 bases. The CDR3 contains 11 residues. The sequence was collected from a woman aged 45-65 years in good health. The rearrangement uses TRBV5-1 and TRBJ2-3; TRBD2 might be the D (6 bases). Specimen: PBMCs. The CDR3 DNA reads TGCGCCAGCCGGGAGACAGATACGCAGTATTTT. Translated, it gives CASRETDTQYF.